Each of the 24 T cell receptor beta chains below was sequenced from the same sample in a study of shared clonotypes between healthy human individuals (TCRdb year 2020). Receptor amplification or capture employed the immunoSEQ multiplex PCR assay. The clones in this table, taken by TCRdb from immuneACCESS, are in-frame only. Not every clone is retained; where verified, under half of the shortfall comes from an unresolved V gene, and the cause of the rest is unknown. In all, the sample holds approximately 2.5 million clones, and more than 85% of those were seen once. The ten biggest clones cover about 0.34% of the sample. Material for sequencing was naive CD4+ T cells from PBMCs. The cell subset or site tag for this specimen amounts to: CD45RA+ positively selected. The source is a young man in good health. Some clones in this sample may be carry-over from other donors' samples.

The CDR3: CASSLALGQGINTGELFF. In DNA, the CDR3 is TGCGCCAGCAGCTTGGCCTTGGGACAGGGGATTAACACCGGGGAGCTGTTTTTT. The chain couples TRBV5-1 to TRBJ2-2; 10 nucleotides match TRBD1. There are 18 residues in the CDR3. Germline V gives CDR1 SGHRS, CDR2 YFSETQ. After removal of 0 bases from V and 2 bases from J, the junction contained 7 bases not matched to a gene. Full variable domain (missing parts from reference TRBV5-1 and TRBJ2-2): KAGVTQTPRYLIKTRGQQVTLSCSPISGHRSVSWYQQTPGQGLQFLFEYFSETQRNKGNFPGRFSGRQFSNSRSEMNVSTLELGDSALYLCASSLALGQGINTGELFFGEGSRLTVL.

The rearrangement joins TRBV29-1 to TRBJ2-7; 8 bases match TRBD1. J was trimmed by 5 bases and V by 1 base; bases with no gene match: 10. CDR1 SQVTM and CDR2 ANQGSEA come from the germline V gene. This CDR3 spans 15 amino acids. The CDR3 sequence: CSVEVPPGGQNEQYF. The CDR3 DNA sequence: TGCAGCGTTGAAGTCCCCCCAGGGGGCCAAAACGAGCAGTACTTC.

On this clone: This CDR3 is also generated by other DNA sequences in the sample. The chain combines TRBV9 with TRBJ2-7; tentatively, D is TRBD2 (5 bases). The CDR3 length is 14 residues. Germline CDR1 is SGDLS and CDR2 is YYNGEE. V dropped 2 bases and J dropped 2 bases, with 11 bases sitting between them. This CDR3 reads CASSVVAGTYEQYF. The CDR3 DNA reads as TGTGCCAGCAGCGTTGTAGCCGGGACCTACGAGCAGTACTTC. The full variable domain, with the rest looked up from reference TRBV9 and TRBJ2-7, is DSGVTQTPKHLITATGQRVTLRCSPRSGDLSVYWYQQSLDQGLQFLIQYYNGEERAKGNILERFSAQQFPDLHSELNLSSLELGDSALYFCASSVVAGTYEQYFGPGTRLTVT.

The genes are TRBV6-1 and TRBJ1-5, with D possibly TRBD1 on 6 matching bases. Germline V gene data show CDR1 as MNHNS and CDR2 as SASEGT. V was pared by 7 bases and J by 6 bases, with 10 bases between. There are 12 residues in the CDR3. CDR3 sequence (DNA): TGTGCCAGCAAGGGGGGGCCTCAGCCCCAGCATTTT. The encoded protein is CASKGGPQPQHF.

V usage is TRBV2 and J usage is TRBJ2-7, with TRBD1 as a possible D gene (6 bases). The CDR3 extends over 15 amino acids. The germline gives CDR1 SNHLY, CDR2 FYNNEI. Trimming stripped 4 bases from V and 0 bases from J, with 13 bases between. The CDR3 nucleotides read TGTGCCAGCAGTGCAGCAGGGGTGAGCTCCTACGAGCAGTACTTC. Its protein product is CASSAAGVSSYEQYF.

This clone came up once. The chain combines TRBV5-1 with TRBJ2-1, with 14 bases matching TRBD2. The CDR3 is made up of 15 amino acids. The germline gives CDR1 SGHRS, CDR2 YFSETQ. Trimming cost V 4 bases and J 8 bases; bases outside gene matches: 5. CDR3 protein: CASSVPGLAGDEQFF. CDR3 sequence (DNA): TGCGCCAGCAGCGTACCGGGACTAGCGGGAGATGAGCAGTTCTTC. The whole variable domain, remainder taken from reference TRBV5-1 and TRBJ2-1, is KAGVTQTPRYLIKTRGQQVTLSCSPISGHRSVSWYQQTPGQGLQFLFEYFSETQRNKGNFPGRFSGRQFSNSRSEMNVSTLELGDSALYLCASSVPGLAGDEQFFGPGTRLTVL.

The CDR3 loop reads CAWSFGGSSGANVLTF. CDR3 DNA sequence: TGTGCCTGGAGTTTTGGGGGGAGCTCTGGGGCCAACGTCCTGACTTTC. The V and J genes are TRBV30 and TRBJ2-6; a possible D gene is TRBD2 (6 bases). Trimming removed 2 bases from V and 0 bases from J, with 11 bases in between. The CDR3 spans 16 residues. The germline gives CDR1 GTSNPN, CDR2 SVGIG (reference sequence).

The chain uses TRBV7-9 and TRBJ1-5; 7 bases fit TRBD1. CDR1 is SEHNR, CDR2 FQNEAQ, per germline (reference sequence). J lost 7 bases, V lost 5 bases, and 5 bases had no gene match. The CDR3 length is 13 residues. In DNA, the CDR3 is TGTGCCAGCAGCGTCGACAGGGACCAGCCCCAGCATTTT. Translated: CASSVDRDQPQHF.

This chain connects TRBV6-1 to TRBJ2-3, with D possibly matching TRBD1 (5 bases). Trimming took off 3 bases at V and 11 bases at J, with 15 bases between the two ends. Germline-derived CDR1 and CDR2 are MNHNS and SASEGT. The CDR3 is made up of 13 amino acids. The CDR3 sequence: CASSEASPGMQYF. CDR3 bases: TGTGCCAGCAGTGAGGCCTCCCCAGGGATGCAGTATTTT.

This rearrangement joins TRBV5-1 to TRBJ2-2; D unclear. There are 18 residues in the CDR3. Germline V gene sequence: CDR1 SGHRS, CDR2 YFSETQ. The V and J ends lost 0 bases and 1 base respectively, with 16 bases between them. The CDR3 region has the DNA TGCGCCAGCAGCTTGGCGAGTGGTACGGAGATGAACACCGGGGAGCTGTTTTTT. It encodes CASSLASGTEMNTGELFF.

The chain has TRBV5-4 and TRBJ1-1, with unresolved D. Trimming shortened V by 7 bases and J by 1 base, and 14 bases separated the two germline ends. CDR1 SGHNT and CDR2 YYREEE come from the germline V gene (reference sequence). This CDR3 has 14 amino acids. The CDR3: CASWARAGNTEAFF. Written as DNA, the CDR3 is TGTGCCAGCTGGGCCAGAGCGGGGAACACTGAAGCTTTCTTT.

The rearrangement links TRBV28 to TRBJ2-6; possible D gene TRBD2, 6 bases. Germline CDR1 reads MDHEN; CDR2 reads SYDVKM. V lost 8 bases and J lost 3, with 17 bases in between. The CDR3 is 16 residues long. Here the CDR3 DNA reads TGTGCCAGCCTAACACGGAGGGGATATGGGGCCAACGTCCTGACTTTC. This translates into CASLTRRGYGANVLTF.

The chain couples TRBV5-1 to TRBJ2-1; 9 bases line up with TRBD2. In germline, CDR1 is SGHRS, CDR2 YFSETQ. The CDR3 is 16 residues long. V was pared by 0 bases and J by 1 base, with 2 bases of the junction left unmatched. The CDR3 region is CASSLDLAGSYNEQFF. The CDR3 nucleotides read TGCGCCAGCAGCTTGGACCTAGCGGGATCCTACAATGAGCAGTTCTTC.

The chain is built from TRBV10-3 and TRBJ2-7; TRBD1 aligns across 7 bases. The germline V gene encodes CDR1 ENHRY and CDR2 SYGVKD. The CDR3 length is 14 residues. J gave up 6 bases and V 2 bases, and 7 bases lay outside the gene matches. CDR3 bases: TGTGCCATCAGTGAGGACAGGGAATCGTCCGAGCAGTACTTC. Residues: CAISEDRESSEQYF.

The chain has TRBV5-1 and TRBJ2-5; D remains unclear. The CDR3 contains 15 residues. V lost 6 bases and J lost 1, with 16 bases in between. Germline assignment: CDR1 SGHRS and CDR2 YFSETQ. CDR3 residues: CASTQIPGPQETQYF. CDR3 coding DNA: TGCGCCAGCACACAAATCCCGGGCCCCCAAGAGACCCAGTACTTC.

CDR3 in amino acids: CASSFDLGGGKTQYF. DNA of the CDR3: TGTGCCAGCAGCTTTGACTTAGGGGGCGGGAAGACCCAGTACTTC. The J gene is TRBJ2-5, the V gene TRBV5-6; TRBD1 is a possible D gene (7 bases). This CDR3 has 15 residues. Germline CDR1 SGHDT, CDR2 YYEEEE. V lost 2 bases and J lost 6, with 17 bases in between.

The J gene is TRBJ2-5, the V gene TRBV7-9; TRBD1 matches at 7 bases. CDR1 is SEHNR, CDR2 FQNEAQ, per germline (reference sequence). Losses at the gene ends were 5 bases for V and 7 bases for J; bases not matched to a gene: 10. The CDR3 consists of 14 residues. The CDR3 region is CASSPGTVTGTQYF. The CDR3 nucleotides read TGTGCCAGCAGCCCGGGGACAGTTACGGGGACCCAGTACTTC.

The chain is built from TRBV18 and TRBJ2-7; no reliable D call. Trimming removed 1 base at V and 4 bases at J, with 14 bases between. Germline V CDR1 and CDR2: KGHSH, LQKENI. The CDR3 is 15 amino acids. The CDR3 bases are TGTGCCAGCTCACCACGGTCGTTTGAGGTATACGAGCAGTACTTC. This encodes CASSPRSFEVYEQYF. Looking up the rest from reference TRBV18 and TRBJ2-7 gives the full variable domain: NAGVMQNPRHLVRRRGQEARLRCSPMKGHSHVYWYRQLPEEGLKFMVYLQKENIIDESGMPKERFSAEFPKEGPSILRIQQVVRGDSAAYFCASSPRSFEVYEQYFGPGTRLTVT.

The chain combines TRBV2 with TRBJ1-5, with D possibly TRBD1 on 5 matching bases. V lost 6 bases to trimming and J lost 5 bases, with 14 bases between them. This CDR3 has 14 residues. CDR1 and CDR2 (germline): SNHLY, FYNNEI. The CDR3 reads CASSLDGGDQPQHF. The DNA of the CDR3 is TGTGCCAGCAGCTTGGACGGGGGGGATCAGCCCCAGCATTTT.

The V gene is TRBV5-1, the J gene TRBJ1-4; weak D call: TRBD1 (6 bases). CDR3 length: 16 residues. V shed 4 bases and J shed 8 bases, with 21 bases lying between them. Per germline, CDR1 SGHRS and CDR2 YFSETQ. The CDR3 spells CASSRGTLSREEKLFF. The CDR3 region has the DNA TGCGCCAGCAGCAGGGGGACTCTGTCTCGAGAGGAAAAACTGTTTTTT.

The J gene is TRBJ1-1, the V gene TRBV30, with a tentative D call TRBD1 (6 bases). The CDR3 spans 12 residues. CDR1 and CDR2 (germline): GTSNPN, SVGIG (reference sequence). Trimming removed 5 bases at V and 5 bases at J, with 12 bases between. The CDR3 DNA follows: TGTGCCTGGGGACGGAGGGGGACTGAAGCTTTCTTT. Residues: CAWGRRGTEAFF.

This rearrangement joins TRBV7-9 to TRBJ2-1; D remains unclear. The CDR3 spans 16 residues. CDR1 and CDR2 from the germline V gene are SEHNR and FQNEAQ (reference sequence). V gave up 4 bases and J gave up 0 bases, with 13 bases separating them. The CDR3: CASSSLGVSSYNEQFF. CDR3 coding DNA: TGTGCCAGCAGCTCGCTTGGGGTGAGCTCCTACAATGAGCAGTTCTTC.

The V gene is TRBV6-1, the J gene TRBJ2-1; D gene unclear. The CDR3 has 15 amino acids. With 1 base removed from V and 4 bases from J, the gap between germline ends came to 11 bases. Germline V gene lookup returns CDR1 MNHNS and CDR2 SASEGT. CDR3 DNA: TGTGCCAGCAGTGAAGTCTCGGGCAGATACAATGAGCAGTTCTTC. This gives the protein CASSEVSGRYNEQFF.

This chain links TRBV18 with TRBJ2-7, with 7 bases matching TRBD2. The CDR3 runs 14 residues. Per germline, CDR1 KGHSH and CDR2 LQKENI. Losses at the gene ends were 3 bases for V and 4 bases for J; bases not matched to a gene: 6. CDR3 sequence reads: CASSPGGKPYEQYF. CDR3 nucleotide sequence: TGTGCCAGCTCACCCGGGGGGAAACCTTACGAGCAGTACTTC.